The TCR beta chain described here comes from a study of cytomegalovirus exposure and HLA in healthy donors. The study's findings and limits: Specificity of three CMV-associated chains for CMV antigens was verified in vitro. The dataset shows that most TCR sequences were rare, while some public TCRs occurred in many donors.

Here immunoSEQ multiplex PCR was the method, and the copy in TCRdb shows in-frame clones only, minus some. The table shows 55,000 to 75,000 clones, with roughly 92% occurring only once. V gave up 3 bases and J gave up 2 bases, with 12 bases separating them. Per the germline V gene, CDR1 is SGDLS and CDR2 is YYNGEE. The CDR3 covers 14 residues. Comment on this clone: Its matching antigen is unknown.

The rearrangement uses TRBV9 and TRBJ2-7, with D perhaps TRBD1 (6 bases). This sequence was found in a man aged 18 to 29 in good health and CMV-seropositive. The sample taken for sequencing was PBMCs. DNA for the CDR3: TGTGCCAGCAGCGCGACAGGACTGACCTACGAGCAGTACTTC. Residues: CASSATGLTYEQYF.